A single sample gave rise to the 5 T cell receptor beta chains below, sequenced in a study of blood T cell repertoires in COVID-19. Clones were sequenced by immunoSEQ multiplex PCR, and TCRdb holds only the in-frame ones, with some missing. The sample consists of fewer than 300,000 clones, approximately 90% of them appearing once. Sequenced sample: PBMCs or T cells enriched from blood (not recorded which). Every receptor here comes from a woman in her 30s who had recovered from COVID-19.

There are a few counts of this clone. This chain uses TRBV5-6 with TRBJ2-1, with D possibly being TRBD2 (5 bases). Germline V gene data show CDR1 as SGHDT and CDR2 as YYEEEE. This CDR3 has 16 amino acids. V gave up 0 bases and J gave up 0 bases, with 10 bases separating them. The CDR3 reads CASSLGGGSSYNEQFF. The CDR3 coding sequence is TGTGCCAGCAGCTTGGGTGGTGGGAGCTCCTACAATGAGCAGTTCTTC.

The chain joins TRBV9 to TRBJ2-1; the match to TRBD2 covers 8 bases. The V and J ends lost 1 base and 2 bases, in that order; junction bases with no gene match: 2. The germline V gene has CDR1 SGDLS and CDR2 YYNGEE. The CDR3 sequence is 15 residues long. Here the CDR3 reads CASSVSGGPYNEQFF. DNA for the CDR3: TGTGCCAGCAGCGTATCGGGAGGGCCCTACAATGAGCAGTTCTTC.

The chain joins TRBV15 to TRBJ1-1; TRBD1 matches 9 bases. The CDR3 loop spans 18 amino acids. V trimming: 3 bases; J trimming: 1 base; junction bases outside the gene matches: 12. In germline, CDR1 is LNHNV, CDR2 YYDKDF (reference sequence). The CDR3 loop is CATSSIQGALYWNTEAFF. The CDR3 DNA sequence: TGTGCCACCAGCAGTATACAGGGGGCATTGTATTGGAACACTGAAGCTTTCTTT.

The rearrangement joins TRBV28 to TRBJ1-6; 10 bases are a match to TRBD1. The CDR3 has 16 amino acids. V lost 5 bases and J lost 8; bases outside the gene matches: 9. Germline V gives CDR1 MDHEN, CDR2 SYDVKM. CDR3: CASSTGTGEGYSPLHF. CDR3 bases: TGTGCCAGCAGTACAGGGACAGGGGAAGGTTATTCACCCCTCCACTTT.

The chain is built from TRBV25-1 and TRBJ2-5; D may be TRBD2 (6 bases). The CDR3 is 14 residues long. With 5 bases removed from V and 0 bases from J, the gap between germline ends came to 10 bases. Germline V lookup: CDR1 MGHDK, CDR2 SYGVNS. CDR3 loop: CASSWWEDQETQYF. The CDR3 coding sequence is TGTGCCAGCAGTTGGTGGGAGGACCAAGAGACCCAGTACTTC. The whole variable domain, remainder taken from reference TRBV25-1 and TRBJ2-5, is EADIYQTPRYLVIGTGKKITLECSQTMGHDKMYWYQQDPGMELHLIHYSYGVNSTEKGDLSSESTVSRIRTEHFPLTLESARPSHTSQYLCASSWWEDQETQYFGPGTRLLVL.